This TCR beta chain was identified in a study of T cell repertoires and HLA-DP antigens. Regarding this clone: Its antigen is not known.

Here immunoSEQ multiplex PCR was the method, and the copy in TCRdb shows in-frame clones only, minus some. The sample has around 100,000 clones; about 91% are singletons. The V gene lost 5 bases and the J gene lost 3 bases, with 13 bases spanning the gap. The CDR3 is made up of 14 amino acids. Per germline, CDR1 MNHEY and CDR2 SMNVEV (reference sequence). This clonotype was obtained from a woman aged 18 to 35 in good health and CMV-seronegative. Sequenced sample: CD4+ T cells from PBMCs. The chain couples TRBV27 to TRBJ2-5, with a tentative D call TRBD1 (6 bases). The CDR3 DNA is TGTGCCAGCAGTACACAGGGTTCTAAAGAGACCCAGTACTTC. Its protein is CASSTQGSKETQYF.